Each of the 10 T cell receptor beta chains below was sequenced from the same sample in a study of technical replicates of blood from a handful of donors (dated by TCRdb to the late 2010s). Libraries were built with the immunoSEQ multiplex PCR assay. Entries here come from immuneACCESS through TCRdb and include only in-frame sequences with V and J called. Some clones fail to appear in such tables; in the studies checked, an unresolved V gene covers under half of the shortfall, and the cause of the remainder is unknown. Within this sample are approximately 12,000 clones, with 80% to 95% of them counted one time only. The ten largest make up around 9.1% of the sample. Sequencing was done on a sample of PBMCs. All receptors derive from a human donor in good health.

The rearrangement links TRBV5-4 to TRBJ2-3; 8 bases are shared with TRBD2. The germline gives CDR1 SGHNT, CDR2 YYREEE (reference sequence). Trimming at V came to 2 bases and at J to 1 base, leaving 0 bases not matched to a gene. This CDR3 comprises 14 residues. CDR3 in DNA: TGTGCCAGCAGCTTAGCGGGAGGCACAGATACGCAGTATTTT. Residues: CASSLAGGTDTQYF.

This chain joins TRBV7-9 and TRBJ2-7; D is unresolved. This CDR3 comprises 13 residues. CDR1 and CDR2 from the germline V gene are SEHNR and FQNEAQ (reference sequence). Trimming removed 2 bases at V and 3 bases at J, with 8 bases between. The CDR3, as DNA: TGTGCCAGCAGCTTACACCAGGACTACGAGCAGTACTTC. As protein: CASSLHQDYEQYF.

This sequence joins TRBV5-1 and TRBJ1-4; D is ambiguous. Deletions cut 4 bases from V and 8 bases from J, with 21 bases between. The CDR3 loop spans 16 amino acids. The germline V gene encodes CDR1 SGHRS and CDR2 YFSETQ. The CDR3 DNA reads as TGCGCCAGCAGCAATACCCACCGCCTGGGCAGGGAAAAACTGTTTTTT. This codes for CASSNTHRLGREKLFF.

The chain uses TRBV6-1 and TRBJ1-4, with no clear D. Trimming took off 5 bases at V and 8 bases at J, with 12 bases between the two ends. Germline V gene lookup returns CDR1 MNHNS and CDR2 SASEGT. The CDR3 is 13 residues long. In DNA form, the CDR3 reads TGTGCCAGCAGTTCAGGTTCCGACGAAAAACTGTTTTTT. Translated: CASSSGSDEKLFF.

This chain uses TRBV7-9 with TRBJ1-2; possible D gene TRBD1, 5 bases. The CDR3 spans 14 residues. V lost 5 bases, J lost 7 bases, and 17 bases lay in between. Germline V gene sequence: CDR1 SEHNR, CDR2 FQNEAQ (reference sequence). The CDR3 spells CASSVTAQGGGYTF. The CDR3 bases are TGTGCCAGCAGCGTAACCGCCCAGGGTGGTGGCTACACCTTC.

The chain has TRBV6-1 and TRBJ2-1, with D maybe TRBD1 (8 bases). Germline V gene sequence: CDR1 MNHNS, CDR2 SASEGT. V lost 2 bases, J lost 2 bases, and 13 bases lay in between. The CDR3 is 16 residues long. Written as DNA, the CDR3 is TGTGCCAGCAGTGAATACAGGGGGGGTCCCTACAATGAGCAGTTCTTC. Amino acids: CASSEYRGGPYNEQFF.

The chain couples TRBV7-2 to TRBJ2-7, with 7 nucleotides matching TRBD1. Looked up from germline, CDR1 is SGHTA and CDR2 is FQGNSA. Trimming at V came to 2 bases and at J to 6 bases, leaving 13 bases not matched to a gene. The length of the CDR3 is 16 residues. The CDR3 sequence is CASSLQWDSPAGEQYF. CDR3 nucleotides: TGTGCCAGCAGCTTACAGTGGGACAGTCCGGCGGGCGAGCAGTACTTC. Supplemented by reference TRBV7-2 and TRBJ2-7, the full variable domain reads GAGVSQSPSNKVTEKGKDVELRCDPISGHTALYWYRQSLGQGLEFLIYFQGNSAPDKSGLPSDRFSAERTGGSVSTLTIQRTQQEDSAVYLCASSLQWDSPAGEQYFGPGTRLTVT.

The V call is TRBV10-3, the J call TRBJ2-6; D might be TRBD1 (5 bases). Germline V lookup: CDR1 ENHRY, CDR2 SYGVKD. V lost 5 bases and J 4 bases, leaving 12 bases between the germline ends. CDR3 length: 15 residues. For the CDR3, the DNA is TGTGCCATCAGTCAGGGAAGCACGGGGGCCAACGTCCTGACTTTC. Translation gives CAISQGSTGANVLTF.

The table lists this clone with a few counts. CDR3 in DNA: TGTGCCAGCAGCGTCGATCAGCCCCAGCATTTT. Residues: CASSVDQPQHF. The chain combines TRBV6-1 with TRBJ1-5, with D unresolved. CDR1 is MNHNS, CDR2 SASEGT, per germline. V was cut by 6 bases and J by 5 bases, with 5 bases left in between. CDR3 length: 11 amino acids.

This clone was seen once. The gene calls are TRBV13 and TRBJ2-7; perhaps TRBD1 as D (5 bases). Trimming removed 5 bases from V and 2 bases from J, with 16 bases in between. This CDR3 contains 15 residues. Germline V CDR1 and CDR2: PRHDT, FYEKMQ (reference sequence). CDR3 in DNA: TGTGCCAGCAGCCGGTGGAAGGGGCATCCCTACGAGCAGTACTTC. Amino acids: CASSRWKGHPYEQYF.